This TCR beta chain was found in a study of beta chain features in type 1 diabetes. Study overall: Patients and healthy donors were similar in age, gender and cell yields. The study's findings and limits: Diminished insertions and augmented deletions at VDJ junctions characterized type 1 diabetes patients.

V shed 4 bases, J shed 5 bases, and the junction held 8 bases outside the gene matches. The V gene's germline CDR1 is SGHNT and CDR2 YYREEE (reference sequence). The CDR3 sequence is 16 residues long. This clone was recorded a few times. Its antigen is still unknown. It was via CD45RO/CCR7/CD25/CD127/CD95/CD27 that CD4+ naive, central memory, regulatory and stem cell-like memory cells were sorted. Post-sort purity exceeded 95% for all sorted populations. The study reverse transcribed the entire isolated RNA, so it sequenced expressed TCRB transcripts. Only in-frame clones appear in the TCRdb table, and some are missing; sequencing was by immunoSEQ multiplex PCR. The table includes 620,000 or so clones, about 14% detected once.

The TCR comes from a man between 18 and 35 years old in good health. Sequenced input: naive CD4+ T cells from blood. The gene calls are TRBV5-4 and TRBJ2-3, with TRBD2 matching 12 bases. CDR3 loop: CASSTRLAGEIDTQYF. CDR3 DNA: TGTGCCAGCAGCACCCGACTAGCGGGGGAGATAGATACGCAGTATTTT.